The entry that follows covers one T cell receptor beta chain sequence. The target of this receptor is not known. No base quality values were provided; no much bigger clone lies one nucleotide off. TCRbeta CDR3 regions were amplified from genomic DNA by means of the immunoSEQ Assay, a bias-controlled multiplex PCR. As for the original processing: Within the assay, amplification of reference gene primers was used to estimate how many nucleated cells each sample contained. To quantify the absolute abundance of each unique TCRbeta CDR3 rearrangement, sequence reads were collapsed and filtered. Productive Simpson clonality was computed per sample as the square root of Simpson's diversity index over productive rearrangements. Sourced from immuneACCESS, this table was stored by TCRdb with only in-frame sequences that have V and J called. A share of the clones is absent; for the studies checked, an unresolved V gene accounts for under half, and the remainder has no known explanation. The V and J calls and clone size are taken from that table; D and trimming were inferred from the DNA. Across this sample there are some 270,000 clones, with roughly 84% seen only once. The top ten clonotypes cover about 15% of the sample.

In Seattle, one collaborating source enrolled patients while the infection was active and tracked those patients longitudinally over the course of disease. Each collaborating institution followed its own protocols to collect whole blood in K2EDTA tubes. For TCRbeta analysis, collaborators shipped samples as frozen whole blood, isolated PBMCs, or DNA extracted from either of those sample types. The data stem from a study of blood T cell repertoires in COVID-19 (dated by TCRdb to the early 2020s). As for the study more broadly: Samples from collaborators originated in the United States, Italy and Spain and spanned both the acute and convalescent phases of COVID-19. The prospective study material was composed of cDNA or gDNA derived from T cells, B-cell-depleted T cells, or PBMCs. Deeply sampled blood TCRbeta repertoires from subjects exposed to, actively infected with, or recovered from COVID-19 were included in the dataset. A freely available public database, intended as a resource for researchers studying the immune response to SARS-CoV-2, is where the repertoires were released. The samples were drawn from the first 160 participants of the ongoing ImmuneRACE study and from 1,254 subjects provided by 6 global collaborators. A de-identified subject ID, COVID-19 status, age in years and sex were almost always included in the sample metadata. HLA class I and class II types, where available, came from metadata supplied by the sample provider rather than from assay-based typing. The full study reports these points: Clinical and demographic metadata were provided uncurated, with the amount varying by source and participant.

Sequences MNHNY (CDR1) and SVGAGI (CDR2) are obtained from the germline V gene (reference sequence). The germline V end is reduced by 8 bases and the J end by 2 bases; junction bases left unmatched: 0. The CDR3 starts with the cysteine, ends with the phenylalanine, and has 13 residues. The only DNA kept is the CDR3, 39 bases in frame from the first base. Sequencing used peripheral blood. The sequence derives from a person aged 65 to 85 with COVID-19, enrolled during active disease. The chain joins TRBV6-6 to TRBJ1-5, and TRBD1 matches 10 of the central bases. The CDR3 reads CASGTGGNQPQHF. Read as DNA, the sequence is TGTGCCAGCGGGACAGGGGGCAATCAGCCCCAGCATTTT.